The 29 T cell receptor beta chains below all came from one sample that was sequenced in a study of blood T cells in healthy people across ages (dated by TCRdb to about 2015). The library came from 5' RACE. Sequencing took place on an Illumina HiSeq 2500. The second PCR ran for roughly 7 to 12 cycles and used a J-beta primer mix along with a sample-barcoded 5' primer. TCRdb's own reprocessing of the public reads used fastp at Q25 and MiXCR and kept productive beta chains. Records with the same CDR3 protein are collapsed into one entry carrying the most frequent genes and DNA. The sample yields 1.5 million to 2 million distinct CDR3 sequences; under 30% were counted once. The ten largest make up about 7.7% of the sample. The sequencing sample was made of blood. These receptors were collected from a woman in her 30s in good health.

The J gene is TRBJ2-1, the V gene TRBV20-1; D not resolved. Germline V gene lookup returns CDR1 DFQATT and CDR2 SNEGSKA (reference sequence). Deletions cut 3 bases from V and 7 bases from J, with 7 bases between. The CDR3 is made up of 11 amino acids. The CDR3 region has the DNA TGCAGTGCTAGCAAATTAAATGAGCAGTTCTTC. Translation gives CSASKLNEQFF.

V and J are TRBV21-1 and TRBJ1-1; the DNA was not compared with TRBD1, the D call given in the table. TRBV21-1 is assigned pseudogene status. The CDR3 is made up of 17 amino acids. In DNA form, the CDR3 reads TGTGCCAGCAGCAAACTCTCCCTCAGGGGGTTGAACACTGAAGCTTTCTTT. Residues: CASSKLSLRGLNTEAFF.

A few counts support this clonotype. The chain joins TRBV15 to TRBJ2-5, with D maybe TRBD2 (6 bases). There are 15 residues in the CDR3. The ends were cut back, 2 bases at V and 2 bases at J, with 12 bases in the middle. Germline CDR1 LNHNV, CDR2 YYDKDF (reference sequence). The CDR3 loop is CATSRRTNVQETQYF. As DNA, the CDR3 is TGTGCCACCAGCAGAAGGACTAATGTACAAGAGACCCAGTACTTC.

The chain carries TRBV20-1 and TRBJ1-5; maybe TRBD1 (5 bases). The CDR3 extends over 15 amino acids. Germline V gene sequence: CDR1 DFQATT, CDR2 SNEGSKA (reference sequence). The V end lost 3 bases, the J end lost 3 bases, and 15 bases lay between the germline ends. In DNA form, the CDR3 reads TGCAGTGCTAGCCTTCGGGGCAGACCCAATCAGCCCCAGCATTTT. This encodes CSASLRGRPNQPQHF.

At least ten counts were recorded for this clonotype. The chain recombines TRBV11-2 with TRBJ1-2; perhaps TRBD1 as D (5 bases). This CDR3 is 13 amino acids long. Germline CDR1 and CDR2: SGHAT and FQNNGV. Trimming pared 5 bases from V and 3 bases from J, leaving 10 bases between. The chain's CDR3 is CASSRSGDYGYTF. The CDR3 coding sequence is TGTGCCAGCAGCCGTTCGGGGGACTATGGCTACACCTTC.

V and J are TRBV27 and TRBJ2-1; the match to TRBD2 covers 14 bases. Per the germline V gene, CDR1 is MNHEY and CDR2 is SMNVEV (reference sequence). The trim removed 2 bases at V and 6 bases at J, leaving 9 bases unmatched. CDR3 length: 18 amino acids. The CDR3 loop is CASSLDLVTSGGANEQFF. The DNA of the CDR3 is TGTGCCAGCAGTTTAGATCTTGTGACTAGCGGGGGGGCCAATGAGCAGTTCTTC.

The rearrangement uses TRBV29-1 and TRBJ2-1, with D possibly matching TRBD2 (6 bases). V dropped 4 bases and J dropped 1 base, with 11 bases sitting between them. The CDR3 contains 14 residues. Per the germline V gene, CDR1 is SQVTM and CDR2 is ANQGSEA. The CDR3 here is CSVGGLISYNEQFF. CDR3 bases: TGCAGCGTTGGGGGACTGATATCCTACAATGAGCAGTTCTTC.

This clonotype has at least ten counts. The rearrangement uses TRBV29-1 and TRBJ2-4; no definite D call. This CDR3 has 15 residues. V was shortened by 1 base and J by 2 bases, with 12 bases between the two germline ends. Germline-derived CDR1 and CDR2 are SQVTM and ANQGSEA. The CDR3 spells CSVEGDWSTKNIQYF. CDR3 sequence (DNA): TGCAGCGTTGAAGGGGATTGGAGTACCAAAAACATTCAGTACTTC.

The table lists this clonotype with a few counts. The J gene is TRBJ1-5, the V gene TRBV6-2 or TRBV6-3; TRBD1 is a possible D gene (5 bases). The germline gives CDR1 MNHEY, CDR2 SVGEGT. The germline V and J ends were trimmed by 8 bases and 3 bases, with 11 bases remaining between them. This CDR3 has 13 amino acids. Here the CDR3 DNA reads TGTGCCAGCCACGACAGCCCCAATCAGCCCCAGCATTTT. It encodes CASHDSPNQPQHF.

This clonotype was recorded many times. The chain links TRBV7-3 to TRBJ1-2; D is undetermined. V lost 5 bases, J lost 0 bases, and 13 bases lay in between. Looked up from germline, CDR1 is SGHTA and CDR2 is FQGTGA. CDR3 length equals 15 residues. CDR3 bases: TGTGCCAGCAGCCCGGAAAGCGCGACTAACTATGGCTACACCTTC. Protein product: CASSPESATNYGYTF.

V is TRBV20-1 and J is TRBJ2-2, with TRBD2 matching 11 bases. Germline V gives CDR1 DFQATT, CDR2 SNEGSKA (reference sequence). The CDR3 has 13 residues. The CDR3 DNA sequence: TGCAGCACCCGACTAGCGGGGACCGGGGAGCTGTTTTTT. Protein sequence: CSTRLAGTGELFF.

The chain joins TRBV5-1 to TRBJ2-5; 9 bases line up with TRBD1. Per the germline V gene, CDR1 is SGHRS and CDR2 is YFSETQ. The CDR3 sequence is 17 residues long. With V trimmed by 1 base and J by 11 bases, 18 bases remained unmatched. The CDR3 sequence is CASSLICRTGDDREQYF. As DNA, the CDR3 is TGCGCCAGCAGCTTGATTTGTAGGACAGGGGACGACCGAGAGCAGTACTTC.

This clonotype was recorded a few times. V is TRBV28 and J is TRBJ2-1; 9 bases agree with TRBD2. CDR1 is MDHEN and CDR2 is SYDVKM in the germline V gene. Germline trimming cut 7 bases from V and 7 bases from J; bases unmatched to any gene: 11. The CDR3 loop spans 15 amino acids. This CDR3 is CASNTGGGGANEQFF. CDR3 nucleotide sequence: TGTGCCAGCAACACGGGCGGCGGGGGGGCGAATGAGCAGTTCTTC.

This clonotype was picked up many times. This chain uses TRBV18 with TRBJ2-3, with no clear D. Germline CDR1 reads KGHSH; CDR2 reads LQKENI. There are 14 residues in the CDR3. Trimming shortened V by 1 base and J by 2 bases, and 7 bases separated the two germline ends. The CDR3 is CASSPRADTDTQYF. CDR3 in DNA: TGTGCCAGCTCACCACGGGCGGACACAGATACGCAGTATTTT.

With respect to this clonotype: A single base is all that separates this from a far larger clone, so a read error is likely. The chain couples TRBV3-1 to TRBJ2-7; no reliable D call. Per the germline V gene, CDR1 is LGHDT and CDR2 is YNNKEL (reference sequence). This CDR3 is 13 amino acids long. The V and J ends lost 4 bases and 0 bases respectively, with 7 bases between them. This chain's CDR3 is CASSPWTSYEQYF. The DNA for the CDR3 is TGTGCCAGCAGCCCCTGGACCTCCTACGAGCAGTACTTC.

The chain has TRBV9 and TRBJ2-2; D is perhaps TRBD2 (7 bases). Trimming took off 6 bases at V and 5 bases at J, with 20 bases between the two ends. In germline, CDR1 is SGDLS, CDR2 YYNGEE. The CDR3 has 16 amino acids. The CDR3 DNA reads TGTGCCAGCACACCCCAGGGAGGGGGGCATACCGGGGAGCTGTTTTTT. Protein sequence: CASTPQGGGHTGELFF.

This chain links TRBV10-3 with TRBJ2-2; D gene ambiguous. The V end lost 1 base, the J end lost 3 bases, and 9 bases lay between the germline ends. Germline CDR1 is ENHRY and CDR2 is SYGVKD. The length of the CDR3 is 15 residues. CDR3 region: CAISEYGGDTGELFF. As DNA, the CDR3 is TGTGCCATCAGTGAGTACGGCGGAGACACCGGGGAGCTGTTTTTT.

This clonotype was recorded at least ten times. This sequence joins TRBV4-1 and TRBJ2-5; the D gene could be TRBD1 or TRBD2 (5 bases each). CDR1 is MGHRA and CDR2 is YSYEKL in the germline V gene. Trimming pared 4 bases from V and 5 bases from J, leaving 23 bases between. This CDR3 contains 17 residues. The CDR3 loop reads CASSLIYRDRAGETQYF. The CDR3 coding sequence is TGCGCCAGCAGCCTTATCTACCGGGACCGGGCGGGTGAGACCCAGTACTTC.

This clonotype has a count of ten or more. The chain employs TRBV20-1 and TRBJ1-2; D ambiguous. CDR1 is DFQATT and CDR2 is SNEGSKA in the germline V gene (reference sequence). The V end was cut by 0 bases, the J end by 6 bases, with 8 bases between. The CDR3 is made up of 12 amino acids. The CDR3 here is CSAREDGDGYTF. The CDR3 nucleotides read TGCAGTGCTAGAGAGGACGGAGATGGCTACACCTTC.

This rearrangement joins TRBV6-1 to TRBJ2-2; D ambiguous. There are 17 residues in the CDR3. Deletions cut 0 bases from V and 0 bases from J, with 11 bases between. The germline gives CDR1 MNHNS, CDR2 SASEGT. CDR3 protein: CASSEAWVRSNTGELFF. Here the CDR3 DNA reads TGTGCCAGCAGTGAAGCCTGGGTTCGTTCGAACACCGGGGAGCTGTTTTTT.

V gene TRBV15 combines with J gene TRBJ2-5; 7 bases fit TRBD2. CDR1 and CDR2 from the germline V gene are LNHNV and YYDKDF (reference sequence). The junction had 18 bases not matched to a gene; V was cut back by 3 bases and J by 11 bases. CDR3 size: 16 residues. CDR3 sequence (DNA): TGTGCCACCAGCAGTTCCGGGACTACAGTCGGCGGTGAGCAGTACTTC. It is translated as CATSSSGTTVGGEQYF.

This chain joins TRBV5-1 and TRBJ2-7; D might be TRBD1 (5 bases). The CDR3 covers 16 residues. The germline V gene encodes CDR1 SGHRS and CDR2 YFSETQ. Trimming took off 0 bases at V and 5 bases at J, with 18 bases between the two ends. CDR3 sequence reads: CASSLVPLTGLDEQYF. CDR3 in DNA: TGCGCCAGCAGCTTGGTCCCCTTAACAGGTCTCGACGAGCAGTACTTC.

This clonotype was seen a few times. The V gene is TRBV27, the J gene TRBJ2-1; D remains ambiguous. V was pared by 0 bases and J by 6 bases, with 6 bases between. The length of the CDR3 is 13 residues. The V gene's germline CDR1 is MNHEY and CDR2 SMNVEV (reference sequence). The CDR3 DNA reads TGTGCCAGCAGTTTATCGTTCTTCAATGAGCAGTTCTTC. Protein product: CASSLSFFNEQFF.

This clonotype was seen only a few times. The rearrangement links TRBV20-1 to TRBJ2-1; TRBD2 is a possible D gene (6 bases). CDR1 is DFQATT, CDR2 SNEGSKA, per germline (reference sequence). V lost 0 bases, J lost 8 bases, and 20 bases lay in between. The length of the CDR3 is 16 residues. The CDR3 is CSARDPGGGRGDEQFF. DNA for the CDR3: TGCAGTGCTAGAGATCCAGGCGGCGGGCGGGGCGATGAGCAGTTCTTC.

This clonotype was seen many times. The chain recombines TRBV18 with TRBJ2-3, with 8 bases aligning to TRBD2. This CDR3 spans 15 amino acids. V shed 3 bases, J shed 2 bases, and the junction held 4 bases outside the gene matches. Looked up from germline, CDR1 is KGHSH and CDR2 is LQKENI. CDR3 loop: CASSPRRGDTDTQYF. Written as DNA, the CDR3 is TGTGCCAGCTCACCGCGGCGGGGGGACACAGATACGCAGTATTTT.

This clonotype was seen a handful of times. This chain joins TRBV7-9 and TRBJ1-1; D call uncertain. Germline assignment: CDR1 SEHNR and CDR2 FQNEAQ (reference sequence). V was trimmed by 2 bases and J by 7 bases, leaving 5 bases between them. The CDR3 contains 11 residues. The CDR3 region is CASSLLNEAFF. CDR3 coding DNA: TGTGCCAGCAGCTTACTAAATGAAGCTTTCTTT.

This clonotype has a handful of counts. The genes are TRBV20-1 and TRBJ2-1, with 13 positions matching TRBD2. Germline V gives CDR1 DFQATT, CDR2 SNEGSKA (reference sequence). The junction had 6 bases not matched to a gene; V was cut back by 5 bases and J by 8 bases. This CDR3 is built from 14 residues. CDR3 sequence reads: CSALGLAGVHEQFF. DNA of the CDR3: TGCAGTGCTCTTGGACTAGCGGGAGTGCATGAGCAGTTCTTC.

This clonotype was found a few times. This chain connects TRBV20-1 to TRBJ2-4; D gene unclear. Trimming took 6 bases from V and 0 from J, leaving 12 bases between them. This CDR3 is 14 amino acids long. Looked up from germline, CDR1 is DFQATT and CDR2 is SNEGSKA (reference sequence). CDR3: CSARLGIAKNIQYF. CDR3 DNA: TGCAGTGCAAGACTGGGAATAGCCAAAAACATTCAGTACTTC.

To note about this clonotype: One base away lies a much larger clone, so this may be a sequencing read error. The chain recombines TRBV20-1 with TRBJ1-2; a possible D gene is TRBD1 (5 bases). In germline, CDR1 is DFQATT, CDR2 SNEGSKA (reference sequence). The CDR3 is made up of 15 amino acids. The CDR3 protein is CSAPRGQGGRDGHTF. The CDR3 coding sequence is TGCAGTGCTCCCCGAGGGCAGGGAGGAAGGGATGGCCACACCTTC.